These 16 T cell receptor beta chains were sequenced from one sample in a study of blood T cells in healthy people across ages. It was with a sample-barcoded 5' primer and a J-beta primer mix that a second PCR of about 6 to 12 cycles was run. TCRdb re-derived calls from the 5' RACE reads in MiXCR, one entry per CDR3 protein. The sample consists of under 850,000 distinct CDR3 sequences, about 34% of them appearing once. Source material: blood. The receptors stem from a man aged 18 to 29 in good health.

This clonotype showed up just a few times. The CDR3 nucleotides are TGTGCCAGCAGTTCCCAGGGGTCGGGCGGCGGCCTCAGGAACACTGAAGCTTTCTTT. This sequence encodes CASSSQGSGGGLRNTEAFF. The rearrangement uses TRBV12-3 or TRBV12-4 and TRBJ1-1; D is possibly TRBD1 (6 bases). The CDR3 sequence is 19 residues long. V dropped 4 bases and J dropped 1 base, with 25 bases sitting between them.

The rearrangement uses TRBV20-1 and TRBJ1-2, with 8 bases aligning to TRBD1. This CDR3 is built from 11 residues. Germline values: CDR1 DFQATT, CDR2 SNEGSKA (reference sequence). The V and J ends lost 3 bases and 8 bases, in that order; junction bases with no gene match: 2. Here the CDR3 reads CSASPGGGYTF. The CDR3, as DNA: TGCAGTGCTAGTCCAGGGGGCGGCTACACCTTC.

The chain has TRBV25-1 and TRBJ1-1; D not certain. The germline V and J ends were trimmed by 1 base and 4 bases, with 7 bases remaining between them. Germline V lookup: CDR1 MGHDK, CDR2 SYGVNS. The CDR3 spans 13 residues. CDR3 amino acids: CASSELDITEAFF. CDR3 coding DNA: TGTGCCAGCAGTGAATTGGATATCACTGAAGCTTTCTTT.

This clonotype was seen many times. This chain joins TRBV12-3 or TRBV12-4 and TRBJ2-7; 7 bases fit TRBD1. Trimming cost V 3 bases and J 2 bases; bases outside gene matches: 7. The CDR3 consists of 15 residues. CDR3 bases: TGTGCCAGCAGTTTCCAGGACAGGTTCCCCTACGAGCAGTACTTC. Amino acids: CASSFQDRFPYEQYF.

This clonotype has only a few counts. The V and J genes are TRBV4-3 and TRBJ2-1, with D perhaps matching TRBD2 (5 bases). Trimming took off 0 bases at V and 1 base at J, with 10 bases between the two ends. Germline lookup yields CDR1 LGHNA and CDR2 YSLEER. The CDR3 totals 16 residues. The CDR3, as DNA: TGCGCCAGCAGCCAAGAAGAGTCGGGGTCCTACAATGAGCAGTTCTTC. Translated, it gives CASSQEESGSYNEQFF.

There are a few counts of this clonotype. A much bigger clone sits one base away, suggesting this may be a read error. The chain joins TRBV2 to TRBJ1-2, with 9 bases lining up with TRBD1. The CDR3 length is 13 residues. Germline CDR1 and CDR2: SNHLY and FYNNEI. The CDR3 DNA reads as TGTGCCGGCAGTGGGGACAGGGAGTATGGCTACACCTTC. Translating it yields CAGSGDREYGYTF.

The J gene is TRBJ2-1, the V gene TRBV2; 10 nucleotides agree with TRBD2. Germline lookup yields CDR1 SNHLY and CDR2 FYNNEI. The CDR3 is 16 residues long. Trimming cost V 8 bases and J 0 bases; bases outside gene matches: 7. The CDR3 loop reads CASGSSGGSSYNEQFF. The CDR3 nucleotides read TGTGCCAGCGGTTCTAGCGGGGGAAGCTCCTACAATGAGCAGTTCTTC. Based on the CDR3 plus reference TRBV2 and TRBJ2-1, the full variable domain is EPEVTQTPSHQVTQMGQEVILRCVPISNHLYFYWYRQILGQKVEFLVSFYNNEISEKSEIFDDQFSVERPDGSNFTLKIRSTKLEDSAMYFCASGSSGGSSYNEQFFGPGTRLTVL.

This clonotype was seen ten or more times. The chain joins TRBV6-5 to TRBJ1-5; D uncertain. The germline V and J ends were trimmed by 4 bases and 12 bases, with 13 bases remaining between them. Per germline, CDR1 MNHEY and CDR2 SVGAGI. This CDR3 is 12 amino acids long. The CDR3: CASSSDRVSQHF. The CDR3 DNA is TGTGCCAGCAGTTCCGATCGGGTCAGCCAGCATTTT.

This clonotype was seen a single time. The chain uses TRBV6-2 or TRBV6-3 and TRBJ1-1, with TRBD1 identical over 7 bases. The CDR3 has 19 amino acids. CDR1 and CDR2 from the germline V gene are MNHEY and SVGEGT. Unmatched junction bases numbered 15, after V lost 2 bases and J lost 0 bases. CDR3 in DNA: TGTGCCAGCAGTTACAACATTCGGACAGGAAGCTTCATGAACACTGAAGCTTTCTTT. Encoded protein: CASSYNIRTGSFMNTEAFF.

V usage is TRBV20-1 and J usage is TRBJ2-3; 11 bases align to TRBD1. This CDR3 is built from 15 residues. The germline gives CDR1 DFQATT, CDR2 SNEGSKA (reference sequence). Unmatched junction bases numbered 3, after V lost 0 bases and J lost 4 bases. CDR3 in amino acids: CSARDLGQGADTQYF. CDR3 nucleotide sequence: TGCAGTGCTAGAGATCTGGGACAGGGGGCAGATACGCAGTATTTT.

The rearrangement joins TRBV5-1 to TRBJ1-1, with a weak D call TRBD1 (6 bases). CDR3 length: 15 amino acids. Germline CDR1 is SGHRS and CDR2 is YFSETQ. Trimming took off 0 bases at V and 2 bases at J, with 11 bases between the two ends. CDR3 sequence (DNA): TGCGCCAGCAGCTTGGGGGCAGGGGTTAACACTGAAGCTTTCTTT. Residues: CASSLGAGVNTEAFF.

This clonotype showed up many times. The chain couples TRBV27 to TRBJ2-4; D perhaps matches TRBD2 (6 bases). The closer fit of TRBJ2-7 to the DNA end suggests the J call may be wrong. CDR3 size: 15 residues. The germline V gene has CDR1 MNHEY and CDR2 SMNVEV (reference sequence). This CDR3 reads CASSLVGGLPYEQYF. Written as DNA, the CDR3 is TGTGCCAGCAGTTTAGTTGGAGGGTTACCCTACGAGCAGTACTTC.

This clonotype has just a few counts. The rearrangement links TRBV2 to TRBJ1-2; D gene ambiguous. CDR1 and CDR2 (germline): SNHLY, FYNNEI. Trimming left V 0 bases short and J 4 bases short, with 6 bases between. The CDR3 is 13 amino acids. As DNA, the CDR3 is TGTGCCAGCAGTGAAGCGAGCTCCTATGGCTACACCTTC. Protein sequence: CASSEASSYGYTF.

The chain uses TRBV20-1 and TRBJ1-1, with unresolved D. The CDR3 consists of 15 residues. The V gene's germline CDR1 is DFQATT and CDR2 SNEGSKA (reference sequence). V lost 3 bases, J lost 1 base, and 15 bases lay in between. The CDR3 DNA is TGCAGTGCTAGGTCTGCCGGGGAGCCGAACACTGAAGCTTTCTTT. As protein: CSARSAGEPNTEAFF.

The V call is TRBV6-6, the J call TRBJ1-2, with 9 bases fitting TRBD1. The V gene's germline CDR1 is MNHNY and CDR2 SVGAGI (reference sequence). This CDR3 region has 16 residues. Trimming at V came to 2 bases and at J to 7 bases, leaving 11 bases not matched to a gene. The CDR3 nucleotides are TGTGCCAGCAGTTACCCCCAGGGACAGGGAACGAGTGGCTACACCTTC. Translation: CASSYPQGQGTSGYTF.

The J gene is TRBJ1-1, the V gene TRBV6-5; 9 bases fit TRBD1. Germline V gene data show CDR1 as MNHEY and CDR2 as SVGAGI. V shed 5 bases and J 1 base; nucleotides not matched to a gene: 8. The CDR3 loop spans 16 amino acids. CDR3 coding DNA: TGTGCCAGCAGTCCCCTGGGACAGGGAGGGAACACTGAAGCTTTCTTT. This gives the protein CASSPLGQGGNTEAFF.